This TCR beta chain appears in the sequencing data of a study of cytomegalovirus exposure and HLA in healthy donors. Whole-study results and caveats: The authors later found TCR association rates varying by HLA locus, with DRB1 most and HLA-C fewest.

A word on this clone: Its antigen is as yet unknown.

This PCR relied on a set of 60 Vbeta primers and 13 Jbeta primers. Method: immunoSEQ multiplex PCR; TCRdb's copy keeps in-frame clones and lacks some. The table records 95,000 to 150,000 clones, 75% to 90% of them present only once. The sample was PBMCs. The origin of this receptor is a man between 50 and 59 years old in good health and CMV-seronegative.

The CDR3 loop is CASSFWGVGETQYF. The CDR3 coding sequence is TGTGCCAGCAGTTTTTGGGGGGTGGGGGAGACCCAGTACTTC. This chain uses TRBV27 with TRBJ2-5, with D maybe TRBD2 (6 bases). Germline CDR1 MNHEY, CDR2 SMNVEV (reference sequence). Trimming removed 3 bases at V and 5 bases at J, with 13 bases between. CDR3 size: 14 residues.